This T cell receptor beta chain was observed in a study of T cells expressing NK-cell markers. The length of the CDR3 is 14 residues. Germline V lookup: CDR1 ENHRY, CDR2 SYGVKD. TCRdb reprocessed the 5' RACE reads and reports one entry per CDR3 protein, with no DNA. The ten most abundant clones cover about 5.2% of a sample with a few hundred thousand distinct CDR3 sequences. The sequencing sample was made of blood T cells: a sorted CD56 or NKG2C T cell subset, CD4+ or CD8+ T cells, or bulk PBMC T cells (not recorded which). The TCR comes from a man aged 18-69 years in good health. The chain recombines TRBV10-3 with TRBJ2-1; the D gene TCRdb calls, TRBD1, cannot be checked with no DNA. The CDR3 loop reads CAIHRGPGYNEQFF.